Below are 23 T cell receptor beta chains sequenced from a single sample in a study of siplizumab effects on memory and regulatory T cells. The repertoire was sequenced with immunoSEQ multiplex PCR; TCRdb's copy has only in-frame clones and lacks some. There are around 100,000 clones in the sample; more than 85% occur only once, and roughly 0.16% lies in the top ten. The sample was CD4+ T cells sorted from blood. The receptors originated from a human donor in good health.

The chain links TRBV18 to TRBJ1-2, with a tentative D call TRBD1 (5 bases). V lost 3 bases to trimming and J lost 3 bases, with 14 bases between them. CDR3 length: 15 residues. CDR1 is KGHSH and CDR2 is LQKENI in the germline V gene. The CDR3 reads CASSPDLQGDYGYTF. In DNA, the CDR3 is TGTGCCAGCTCACCGGATCTTCAGGGAGACTATGGCTACACCTTC.

The chain carries TRBV19 and TRBJ1-2; 8 bases are a match to TRBD1. CDR1 is LNHDA and CDR2 is SQIVND in the germline V gene (reference sequence). This CDR3 contains 15 residues. The junction had 13 bases not matched to a gene; V was cut back by 5 bases and J by 8 bases. CDR3 coding DNA: TGTGCCAGTAGTGTTGTGATTCAGGGGGCGGGCGGCTACACCTTC. This codes for CASSVVIQGAGGYTF.

The chain joins TRBV19 to TRBJ1-4; 7 bases fit TRBD1. Germline V lookup: CDR1 LNHDA, CDR2 SQIVND (reference sequence). The V and J ends lost 4 bases and 8 bases, in that order; junction bases with no gene match: 16. This CDR3 is built from 17 residues. DNA of the CDR3: TGTGCCAGTAGTACCCTATCGCCGACAGGGCGGGGGGAAAAACTGTTTTTT. It specifies CASSTLSPTGRGEKLFF.

The gene calls are TRBV11-2 and TRBJ1-1; possible D gene TRBD1, 5 bases. Looked up from germline, CDR1 is SGHAT and CDR2 is FQNNGV. V was cut by 5 bases and J by 1 base, with 11 bases left in between. The CDR3 loop spans 14 amino acids. CDR3 residues: CASSPGQGNTEAFF. The CDR3 DNA reads as TGTGCCAGCAGCCCAGGCCAGGGGAACACTGAAGCTTTCTTT.

This clone is a singleton in its sample. This chain links TRBV6-5 with TRBJ2-7; 10 nucleotides align to TRBD2. The CDR3 covers 16 residues. From germline, CDR1 is MNHEY and CDR2 SVGAGI. Trimming removed 0 bases from V and 4 bases from J; junction bases left unmatched: 6. DNA of the CDR3: TGTGCCAGCAGTTACTCTGGGACTAGCGTAGGTTACGAGCAGTACTTC. Protein: CASSYSGTSVGYEQYF.

This clone was seen a handful of times. This chain joins TRBV21-1 and TRBJ1-3. TRBV21-1 constitutes a pseudogene. The CDR3 sequence is 10 residues long. The CDR3 sequence: CASSIPAIYF. DNA for the CDR3: TGTGCCAGCAGCATACCTGCCATATATTTT.

V usage is TRBV6-4 and J usage is TRBJ1-1; possibly TRBD1 for D (5 bases). Germline V lookup: CDR1 MRHNA, CDR2 SNTAGT. This CDR3 has 14 amino acids. V was pared by 2 bases and J by 0 bases, with 7 bases between. The CDR3 loop is CASSDRGMNTEAFF. The CDR3 coding sequence is TGTGCCAGCAGTGACAGGGGTATGAACACTGAAGCTTTCTTT.

The chain combines TRBV5-1 with TRBJ1-3, with D possibly TRBD1 on 5 matching bases. Germline CDR1 and CDR2: SGHRS and YFSETQ. Between the trimmed V and J ends, which lost 0 bases and 0 bases, there was a span of 10 bases. The CDR3 is 16 residues long. CDR3 in amino acids: CASSLAGGRSGNTIYF. DNA of the CDR3: TGCGCCAGCAGCTTGGCCGGGGGACGCTCTGGAAACACCATATATTTT.

The CDR3 coding sequence is TGTGCCACCAGCAGAGAAAGGGGGTCCCCCTTTTCACCCCTCCACTTT. It is translated as CATSRERGSPFSPLHF. The J gene is TRBJ1-6, the V gene TRBV15, with D perhaps matching TRBD1 (6 bases). Germline assignment: CDR1 LNHNV and CDR2 YYDKDF (reference sequence). The CDR3 contains 16 residues. Deletions cut 0 bases from V and 9 bases from J, with 15 bases between.

V is TRBV7-9 and J is TRBJ1-1; D remains unclear. Per the germline V gene, CDR1 is SEHNR and CDR2 is FQNEAQ (reference sequence). This CDR3 comprises 14 residues. The V end lost 7 bases, the J end lost 2 bases, and 14 bases lay between the germline ends. The CDR3, as DNA: TGTGCCAGCAAACGCGGGGTAGCTAACACTGAAGCTTTCTTT. This sequence encodes CASKRGVANTEAFF.

V and J are TRBV10-2 and TRBJ2-3; a possible D gene is TRBD2 (6 bases). CDR1 WSHSY and CDR2 SAAADI come from the germline V gene. The CDR3 totals 13 residues. V was clipped by 8 bases and J by 1 base, with 10 bases between them. Here the CDR3 reads CASRQRGTDTQYF. The CDR3 coding sequence is TGCGCCAGCCGGCAGCGGGGCACAGATACGCAGTATTTT.

The rearrangement uses TRBV19 and TRBJ1-1; TRBD1 might be the D (6 bases). Germline CDR1 and CDR2: LNHDA and SQIVND (reference sequence). Trimming cost V 5 bases and J 1 base, with 8 bases left between them. CDR3 length equals 13 residues. CDR3 coding DNA: TGTGCCAGTAGTTTGACAGGGAACACTGAAGCTTTCTTT. The encoded protein is CASSLTGNTEAFF.

This clone came up once. The chain combines TRBV6-6 with TRBJ2-5; no definite D call. The CDR3 is made up of 12 amino acids. Trimming removed 0 bases at V and 3 bases at J, with 2 bases between. Germline values: CDR1 MNHNY, CDR2 SVGAGI (reference sequence). Here the CDR3 DNA reads TGTGCCAGCAGTTACTCGAAAGAGACCCAGTACTTC. This codes for CASSYSKETQYF.

The chain joins TRBV29-1 to TRBJ1-1, with 9 bases that match TRBD1. The germline V gene has CDR1 SQVTM and CDR2 ANQGSEA. V was pared by 6 bases and J by 5 bases, with 4 bases of the junction left unmatched. The CDR3 has 12 amino acids. CDR3 protein: CSVRDRETEAFF. The CDR3 region has the DNA TGCAGCGTCCGGGACAGGGAAACTGAAGCTTTCTTT.

This clone appeared a few times. The genes are TRBV18 and TRBJ1-6, with 10 bases that match TRBD1. V lost 3 bases, J lost 9 bases, and 5 bases stayed unmatched. The CDR3 spans 15 residues. CDR1 is KGHSH, CDR2 LQKENI, per germline. CDR3 residues: CASSPDRGLGSPLHF. CDR3 sequence (DNA): TGTGCCAGCTCACCCGACAGGGGGCTAGGTTCACCCCTCCACTTT.

The chain recombines TRBV5-1 with TRBJ1-5; TRBD1 might be the D (6 bases). Per germline, CDR1 SGHRS and CDR2 YFSETQ. The ends were cut back, 4 bases at V and 0 bases at J, with 11 bases in the middle. This CDR3 comprises 15 residues. In DNA, the CDR3 is TGCGCCAGCAGCACGACAGGTAATAGCAATCAGCCCCAGCATTTT. Translation: CASSTTGNSNQPQHF. The variable domain in full, with the rest retrieved from reference TRBV5-1 and TRBJ1-5, is KAGVTQTPRYLIKTRGQQVTLSCSPISGHRSVSWYQQTPGQGLQFLFEYFSETQRNKGNFPGRFSGRQFSNSRSEMNVSTLELGDSALYLCASSTTGNSNQPQHFGDGTRLSIL.

This chain connects TRBV15 to TRBJ2-2; 7 nucleotides agree with TRBD1. CDR1 is LNHNV, CDR2 YYDKDF, per germline (reference sequence). This CDR3 is built from 14 residues. Germline trimming cut 0 bases from V and 6 bases from J; bases unmatched to any gene: 1. This CDR3 is CATSRDDRAGELFF. Here the CDR3 DNA reads TGTGCCACCAGCAGAGATGACAGGGCCGGGGAGCTGTTTTTT.

This chain joins TRBV5-1 and TRBJ2-3; D is ambiguous. This CDR3 has 13 amino acids. The germline gives CDR1 SGHRS, CDR2 YFSETQ. Trimming left V 5 bases short and J 3 bases short, with 10 bases between. Here the CDR3 DNA reads TGCGCCAGCAGTCATGGCCCAACAGATACGCAGTATTTT. Its protein product is CASSHGPTDTQYF. Using reference TRBV5-1 and TRBJ2-3 for the parts outside the CDR3, the full variable domain is KAGVTQTPRYLIKTRGQQVTLSCSPISGHRSVSWYQQTPGQGLQFLFEYFSETQRNKGNFPGRFSGRQFSNSRSEMNVSTLELGDSALYLCASSHGPTDTQYFGPGTRLTVL.

The gene calls are TRBV11-2 and TRBJ2-6; the D gene is possibly TRBD1 (6 bases). Deletions cut 2 bases from V and 0 bases from J, with 14 bases between. Germline CDR1 reads SGHAT; CDR2 reads FQNNGV. The CDR3 covers 18 residues. CDR3 coding DNA: TGTGCCAGCAGCTTAAGGGCAGGGGCTAACTCTGGGGCCAACGTCCTGACTTTC. Translation: CASSLRAGANSGANVLTF.

The chain recombines TRBV6-1 with TRBJ2-2; D ambiguous. There are 13 residues in the CDR3. Trimming shortened V by 4 bases and J by 5 bases, and 8 bases separated the two germline ends. The germline CDR1 and CDR2 sequences are MNHNS and SASEGT. CDR3 in DNA: TGTGCCAGCAGTGTACAGATGACCGGGGAGCTGTTTTTT. This sequence encodes CASSVQMTGELFF.

Notes on this clone: The same CDR3 also results from other DNA sequences found in this sample. The V gene is TRBV20-1, the J gene TRBJ1-1; D might be TRBD1 (5 bases). The length of the CDR3 is 11 residues. Trimming pared 3 bases from V and 4 bases from J, leaving 6 bases between. Germline CDR1 reads DFQATT; CDR2 reads SNEGSKA (reference sequence). The CDR3 loop reads CSARGPTEAFF. Written as DNA, the CDR3 is TGCAGTGCTAGGGGGCCCACTGAAGCTTTCTTT.

This clone was seen only once. V and J are TRBV5-4 and TRBJ2-7; 9 bases align to TRBD1. Trimming took 4 bases from V and 5 from J; bases not matched to a gene: 4. Per germline, CDR1 SGHNT and CDR2 YYREEE (reference sequence). This CDR3 comprises 13 residues. CDR3 amino acids: CASSPGTGNEQYF. The CDR3 region has the DNA TGTGCCAGCAGCCCGGGGACAGGGAACGAGCAGTACTTC. The entire variable domain, with the rest obtained from reference TRBV5-4 and TRBJ2-7, is as follows: ETGVTQSPTHLIKTRGQQVTLRCSSQSGHNTVSWYQQALGQGPQFIFQYYREEENGRGNFPPRFSGLQFPNYSSELNVNALELDDSALYLCASSPGTGNEQYFGPGTRLTVT.

The V call is TRBV5-1, the J call TRBJ2-5; perhaps TRBD2 as D (6 bases). The CDR3 is made up of 16 amino acids. Trimming cost V 0 bases and J 3 bases, with 15 bases left between them. Germline CDR1 and CDR2: SGHRS and YFSETQ. The CDR3: CASSLDPGPGEETQYF. CDR3 nucleotide sequence: TGCGCCAGCAGCTTGGATCCGGGGCCGGGGGAAGAGACCCAGTACTTC.